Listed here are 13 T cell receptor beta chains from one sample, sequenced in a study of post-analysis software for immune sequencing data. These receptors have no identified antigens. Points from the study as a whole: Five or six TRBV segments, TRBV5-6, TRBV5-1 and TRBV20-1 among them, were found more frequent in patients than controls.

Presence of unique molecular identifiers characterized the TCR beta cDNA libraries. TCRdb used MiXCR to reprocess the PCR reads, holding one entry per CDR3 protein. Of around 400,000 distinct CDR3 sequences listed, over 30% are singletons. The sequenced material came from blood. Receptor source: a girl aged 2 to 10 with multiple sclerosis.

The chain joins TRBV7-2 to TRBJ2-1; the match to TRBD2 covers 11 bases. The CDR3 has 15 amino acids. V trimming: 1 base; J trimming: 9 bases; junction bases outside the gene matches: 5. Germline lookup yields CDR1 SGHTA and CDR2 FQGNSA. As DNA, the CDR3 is TGTGCCAGCAGCTTAGATAGCGGGAGGGGGGGTGAGCAGTTCTTC. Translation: CASSLDSGRGGEQFF.

The chain's CDR3 is CASSPRDDGYTF. The CDR3, as DNA: TGTGCCAGCAGTCCTAGGGACGACGGCTACACCTTC. The V gene is TRBV12-3 or TRBV12-4, the J gene TRBJ1-2; TRBD1 is a possible D gene (5 bases). This CDR3 comprises 12 residues. Deletions cut 5 bases from V and 8 bases from J, with 12 bases between.

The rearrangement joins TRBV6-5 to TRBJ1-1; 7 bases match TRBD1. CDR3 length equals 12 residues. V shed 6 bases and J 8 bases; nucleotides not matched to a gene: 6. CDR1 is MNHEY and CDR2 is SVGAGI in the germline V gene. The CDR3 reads CASSRDRVEAFF. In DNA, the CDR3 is TGTGCCAGCAGCCGAGACAGGGTCGAAGCTTTCTTT.

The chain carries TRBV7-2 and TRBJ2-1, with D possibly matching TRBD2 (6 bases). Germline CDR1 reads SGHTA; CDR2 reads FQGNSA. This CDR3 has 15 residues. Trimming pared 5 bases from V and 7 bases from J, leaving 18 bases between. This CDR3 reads CASSIGLSPWNEQFF. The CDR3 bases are TGTGCCAGCAGCATAGGACTATCCCCTTGGAATGAGCAGTTCTTC.

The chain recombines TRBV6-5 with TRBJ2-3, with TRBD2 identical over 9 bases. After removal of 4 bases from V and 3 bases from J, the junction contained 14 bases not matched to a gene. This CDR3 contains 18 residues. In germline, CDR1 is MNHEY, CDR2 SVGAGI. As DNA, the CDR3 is TGTGCCAGCAGTTCGCTGTCTTCGGTAGCGGGGGCGACAGATACGCAGTATTTT. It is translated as CASSSLSSVAGATDTQYF.

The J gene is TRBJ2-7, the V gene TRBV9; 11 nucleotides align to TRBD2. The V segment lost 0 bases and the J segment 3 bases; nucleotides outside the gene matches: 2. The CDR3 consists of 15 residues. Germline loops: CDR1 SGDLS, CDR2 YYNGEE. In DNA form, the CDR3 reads TGTGCCAGCAGCGTAGGCGGGACTAGCGGCTACGAGCAGTACTTC. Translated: CASSVGGTSGYEQYF.

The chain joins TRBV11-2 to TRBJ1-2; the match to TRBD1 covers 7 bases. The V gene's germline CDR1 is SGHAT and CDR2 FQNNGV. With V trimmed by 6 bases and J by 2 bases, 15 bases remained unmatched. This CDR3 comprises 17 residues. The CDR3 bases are TGTGCCAGCAGTCCTAGAGTCACAGGGGACGACAACTATGGCTACACCTTC. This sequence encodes CASSPRVTGDDNYGYTF.

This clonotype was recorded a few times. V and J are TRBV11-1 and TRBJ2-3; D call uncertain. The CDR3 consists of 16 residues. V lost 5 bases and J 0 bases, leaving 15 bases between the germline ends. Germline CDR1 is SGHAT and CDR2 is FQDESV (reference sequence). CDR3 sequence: CASSPRIDSSTDTQYF. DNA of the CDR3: TGTGCCAGCAGCCCCCGCATTGACTCTAGCACAGATACGCAGTATTTT.

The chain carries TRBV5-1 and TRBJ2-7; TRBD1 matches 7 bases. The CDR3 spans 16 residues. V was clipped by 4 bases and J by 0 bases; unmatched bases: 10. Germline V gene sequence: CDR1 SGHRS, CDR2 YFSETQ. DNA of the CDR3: TGCGCCAGCAGCCCTTTCCCGGGACAGAGCTCCTACGAGCAGTACTTC. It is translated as CASSPFPGQSSYEQYF.

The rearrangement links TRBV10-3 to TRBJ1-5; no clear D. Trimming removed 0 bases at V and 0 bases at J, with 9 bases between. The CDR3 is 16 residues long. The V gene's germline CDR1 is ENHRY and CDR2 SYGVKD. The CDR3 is CAISESVAYSNQPQHF. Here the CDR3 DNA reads TGTGCCATCAGTGAGTCTGTGGCTTATAGCAATCAGCCCCAGCATTTT.

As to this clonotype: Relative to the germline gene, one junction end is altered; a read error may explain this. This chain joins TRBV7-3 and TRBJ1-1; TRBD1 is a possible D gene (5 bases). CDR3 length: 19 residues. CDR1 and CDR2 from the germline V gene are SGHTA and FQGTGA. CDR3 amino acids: CASNLRQSTGEGLNTEAFF. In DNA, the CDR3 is TGTGCCAGCAACTTAAGGCAGAGTACAGGTGAGGGTCTGAACACTGAAGCTTTCTTT.

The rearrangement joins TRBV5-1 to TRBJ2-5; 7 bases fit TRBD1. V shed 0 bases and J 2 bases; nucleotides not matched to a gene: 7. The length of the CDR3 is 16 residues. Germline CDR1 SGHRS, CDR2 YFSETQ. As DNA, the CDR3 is TGCGCCAGCAGCTTGGGTCATACGACAGGGCAAGAGACCCAGTACTTC. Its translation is CASSLGHTTGQETQYF.

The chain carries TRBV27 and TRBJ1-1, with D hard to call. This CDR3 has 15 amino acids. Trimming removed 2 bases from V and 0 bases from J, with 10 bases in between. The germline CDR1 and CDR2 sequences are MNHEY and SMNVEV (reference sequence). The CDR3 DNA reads TGTGCCAGCAGTTTACGGTCTGGGGTGAACACTGAAGCTTTCTTT. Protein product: CASSLRSGVNTEAFF.